Ten or more counts support the clone carrying this TCR beta chain. Antigen: not known. The entry originates in a study of T cells in Graves' hyperthyroidism and ophthalmopathy. The study's findings and limits: Researchers report that a 13 V-J model separated ophthalmopathy from stable hyperthyroidism. Ophthalmopathy got predicted by the model a median about six months before its onset.

Using RNA transcripts as the source, TCR beta CDR3 regions were amplified. The HTBI primer set served for first-round RT-PCR of the TCR CDR3. In TCRdb, the multiplex PCR reads were re-called with MiXCR into one record per CDR3 protein. The table has a few hundred thousand distinct CDR3 sequences, around 15% seen once. Orbital computed tomography and thyroid ultrasound, together with serum TRAb and thyroxine and clinical symptoms, were used for diagnoses. Fresh 10 ml peripheral blood yielded PBMCs. V gave up 5 bases and J gave up 3 bases; unmatched junction bases: 11. CDR1 and CDR2 from the germline V gene are SGHNT and YENEEA. The CDR3 extends over 16 amino acids.

The chain carries TRBV11-3 and TRBJ1-1; 8 nucleotides align to TRBD1. The receptor comes from a woman in her twenties or thirties with Graves' ophthalmopathy. Sequenced material: blood. CDR3 DNA: TGTGCCAGCAGCCACCTTTTTGGACAGGGAGACACTGAAGCTTTCTTT. Protein product: CASSHLFGQGDTEAFF. Full variable domain (outside the CDR3, taken from reference TRBV11-3 and TRBJ1-1): EAGVVQSPRYKIIEKKQPVAFWCNPISGHNTLYWYLQNLGQGPELLIRYENEEAVDDSQLPKDRFSAERLKGVDSTLKIQPAELGDSAVYLCASSHLFGQGDTEAFFGQGTRLTVV.